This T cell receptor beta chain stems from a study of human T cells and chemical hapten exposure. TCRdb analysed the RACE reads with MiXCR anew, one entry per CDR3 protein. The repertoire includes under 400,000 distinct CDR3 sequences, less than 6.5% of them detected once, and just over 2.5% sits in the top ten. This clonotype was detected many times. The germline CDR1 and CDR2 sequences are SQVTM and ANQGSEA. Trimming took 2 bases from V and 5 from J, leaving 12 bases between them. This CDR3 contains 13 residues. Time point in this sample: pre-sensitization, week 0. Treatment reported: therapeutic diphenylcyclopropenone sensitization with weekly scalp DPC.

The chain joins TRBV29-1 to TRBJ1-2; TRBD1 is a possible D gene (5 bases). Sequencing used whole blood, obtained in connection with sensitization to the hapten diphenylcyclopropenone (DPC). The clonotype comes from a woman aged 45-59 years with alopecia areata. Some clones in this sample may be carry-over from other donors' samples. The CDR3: CSVESVGTYGYTF. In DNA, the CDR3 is TGCAGCGTTGAATCCGTTGGGACTTATGGCTACACCTTC.